This TCR beta chain was retrieved from a study of T cell clonality in common variable immunodeficiency. Study outcomes and limitations: Shared TCRbeta clones were fewer between CVID subjects than controls. Compared with healthy controls, CVID subjects showed increased TCRbeta clonality, mostly in about a third.

Blood samples were heparinized, about 4.5 to 9 ml per donor. This clone was detected ten times or more. Its matching antigen is unknown. At one end, the junction sequence differs from germline, possibly due to a read error. Repertoires were generated with immunoSEQ multiplex PCR, while TCRdb's copy carries only in-frame clones and drops some. The sample gives around 81,000 clones, none seen only once, and the top ten clones hold approximately 0.81%. Source material: peripheral blood mononuclear cells. This receptor was identified in a person aged 18 to 75 in good health.

CDR3 DNA (partial): TGTGCCAGCAGGTACTGGGACAGGGGGACAGATACG. It translates to CASRYWDRGTDT. The whole CDR3 is CASRYWDRGTDTQYF. The V gene is TRBV6-2 or TRBV6-3, the J gene TRBJ2-3; 11 bases fit TRBD1. The read falls 3 residues short of the CDR3 end, and the missing part is taken from the germline J gene. Per germline, CDR1 MNHEY and CDR2 SVGEGT. CDR3 length: 15 residues.